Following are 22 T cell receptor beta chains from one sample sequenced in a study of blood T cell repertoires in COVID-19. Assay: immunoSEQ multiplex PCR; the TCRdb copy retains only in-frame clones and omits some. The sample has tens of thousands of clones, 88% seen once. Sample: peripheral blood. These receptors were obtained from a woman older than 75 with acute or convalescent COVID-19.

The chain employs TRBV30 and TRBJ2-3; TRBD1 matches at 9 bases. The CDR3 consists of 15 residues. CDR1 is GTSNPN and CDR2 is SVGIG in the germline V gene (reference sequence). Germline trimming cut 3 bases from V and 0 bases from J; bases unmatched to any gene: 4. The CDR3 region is CAWRGQGTSTDTQYF. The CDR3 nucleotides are TGTGCCTGGAGGGGACAGGGCACTAGCACAGATACGCAGTATTTT.

CDR3 sequence: CASSEPSRDSGGYTF. In DNA form, the CDR3 reads TGTGCCAGCAGTGAACCTTCCCGGGACAGTGGAGGCTACACCTTC. V and J are TRBV6-1 and TRBJ1-2; TRBD1 matches 7 bases. Germline lookup yields CDR1 MNHNS and CDR2 SASEGT. Trimming at V came to 2 bases and at J to 8 bases, leaving 11 bases not matched to a gene. The CDR3 sequence is 15 residues long.

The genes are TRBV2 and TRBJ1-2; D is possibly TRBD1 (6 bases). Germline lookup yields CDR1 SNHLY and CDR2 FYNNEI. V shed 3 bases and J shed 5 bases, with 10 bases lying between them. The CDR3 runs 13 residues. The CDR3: CASSEQGQYGYTF. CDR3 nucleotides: TGTGCCAGCAGTGAGCAGGGGCAATATGGCTACACCTTC.

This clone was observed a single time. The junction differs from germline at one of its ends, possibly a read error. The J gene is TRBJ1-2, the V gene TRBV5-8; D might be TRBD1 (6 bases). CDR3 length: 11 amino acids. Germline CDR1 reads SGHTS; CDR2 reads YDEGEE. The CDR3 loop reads CASSLFGTTAF. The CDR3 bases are TGTGCCAGCAGCTTGTTCGGGACAACCGCCTTC.

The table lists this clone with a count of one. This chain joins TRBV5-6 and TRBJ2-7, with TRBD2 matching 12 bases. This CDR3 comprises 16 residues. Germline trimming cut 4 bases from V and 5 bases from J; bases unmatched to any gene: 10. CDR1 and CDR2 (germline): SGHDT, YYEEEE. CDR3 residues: CASSPGLAGRPDEQYF. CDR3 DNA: TGTGCCAGCAGCCCTGGACTAGCGGGAAGGCCGGACGAGCAGTACTTC.

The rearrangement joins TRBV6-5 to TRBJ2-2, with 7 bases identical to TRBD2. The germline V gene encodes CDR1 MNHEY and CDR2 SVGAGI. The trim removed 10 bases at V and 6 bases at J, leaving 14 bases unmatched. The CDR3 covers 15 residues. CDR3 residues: CATTTGGVFPGELFF. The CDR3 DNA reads TGTGCCACCACGACTGGGGGGGTCTTCCCCGGGGAGCTGTTTTTT.

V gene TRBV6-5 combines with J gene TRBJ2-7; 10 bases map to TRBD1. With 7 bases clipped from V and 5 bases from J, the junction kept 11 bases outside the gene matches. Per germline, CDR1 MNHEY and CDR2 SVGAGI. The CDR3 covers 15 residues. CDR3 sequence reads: CASILRDRGRNEQYF. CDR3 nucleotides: TGTGCCAGCATCCTCCGGGACAGGGGTAGGAACGAGCAGTACTTC.

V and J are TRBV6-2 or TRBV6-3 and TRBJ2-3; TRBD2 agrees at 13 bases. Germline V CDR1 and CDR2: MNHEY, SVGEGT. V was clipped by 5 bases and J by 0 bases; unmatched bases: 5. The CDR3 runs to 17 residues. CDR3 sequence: CASSLGLAGASTDTQYF. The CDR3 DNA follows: TGTGCCAGCAGTCTCGGACTAGCGGGGGCCAGCACAGATACGCAGTATTTT.

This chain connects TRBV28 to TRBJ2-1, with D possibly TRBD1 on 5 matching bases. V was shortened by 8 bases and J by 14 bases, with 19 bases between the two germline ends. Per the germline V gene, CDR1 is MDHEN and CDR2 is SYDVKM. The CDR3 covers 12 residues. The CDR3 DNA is TGTGCCAGCTCGCTTGGGCAGGGCGAGGAGTTCTTC. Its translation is CASSLGQGEEFF.

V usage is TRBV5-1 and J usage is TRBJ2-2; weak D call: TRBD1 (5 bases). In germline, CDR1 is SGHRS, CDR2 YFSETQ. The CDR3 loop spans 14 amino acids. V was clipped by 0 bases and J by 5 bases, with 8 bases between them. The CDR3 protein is CASSLDRSTGELFF. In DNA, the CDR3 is TGCGCCAGCAGCTTGGACAGGAGTACCGGGGAGCTGTTTTTT. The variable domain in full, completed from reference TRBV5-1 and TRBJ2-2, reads KAGVTQTPRYLIKTRGQQVTLSCSPISGHRSVSWYQQTPGQGLQFLFEYFSETQRNKGNFPGRFSGRQFSNSRSEMNVSTLELGDSALYLCASSLDRSTGELFFGEGSRLTVL.

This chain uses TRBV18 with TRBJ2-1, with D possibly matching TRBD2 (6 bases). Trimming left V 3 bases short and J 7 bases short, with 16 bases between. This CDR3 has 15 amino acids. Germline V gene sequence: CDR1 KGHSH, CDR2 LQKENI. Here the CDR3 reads CASSPRTNGGNEQFF. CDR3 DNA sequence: TGTGCCAGCTCACCCCGGACTAACGGAGGGAATGAGCAGTTCTTC.

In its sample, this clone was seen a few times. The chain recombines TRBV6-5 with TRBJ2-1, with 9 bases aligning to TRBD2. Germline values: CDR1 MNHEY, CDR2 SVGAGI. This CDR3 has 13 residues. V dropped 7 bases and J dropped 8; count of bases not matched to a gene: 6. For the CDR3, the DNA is TGTGCCAGCAAGGCGGGAGGGCCCCATGAGCAGTTCTTC. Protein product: CASKAGGPHEQFF.

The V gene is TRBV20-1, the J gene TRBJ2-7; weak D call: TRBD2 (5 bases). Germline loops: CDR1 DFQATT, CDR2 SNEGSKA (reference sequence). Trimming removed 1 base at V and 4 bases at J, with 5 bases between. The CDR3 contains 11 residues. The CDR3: CSARGTYEQYF. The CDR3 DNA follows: TGCAGTGCTAGAGGGACTTACGAGCAGTACTTC.

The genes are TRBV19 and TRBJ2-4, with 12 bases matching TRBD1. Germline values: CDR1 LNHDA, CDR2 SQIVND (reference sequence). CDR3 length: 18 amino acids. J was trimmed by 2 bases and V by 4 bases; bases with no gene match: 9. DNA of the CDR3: TGTGCCAGTAGTACCCCGGGACAGGGGGCGCGGACCAAAAACATTCAGTACTTC. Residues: CASSTPGQGARTKNIQYF. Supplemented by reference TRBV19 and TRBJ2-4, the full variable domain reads DGGITQSPKYLFRKEGQNVTLSCEQNLNHDAMYWYRQDPGQGLRLIYYSQIVNDFQKGDIAEGYSVSREKKESFPLTVTSAQKNPTAFYLCASSTPGQGARTKNIQYFGAGTRLSVL.

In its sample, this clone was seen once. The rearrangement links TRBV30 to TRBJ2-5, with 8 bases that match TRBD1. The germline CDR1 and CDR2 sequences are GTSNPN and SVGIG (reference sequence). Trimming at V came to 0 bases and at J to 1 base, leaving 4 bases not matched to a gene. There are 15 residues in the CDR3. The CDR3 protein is CAWSVPTGGQETQYF. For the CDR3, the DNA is TGTGCCTGGAGTGTCCCCACAGGGGGCCAAGAGACCCAGTACTTC.

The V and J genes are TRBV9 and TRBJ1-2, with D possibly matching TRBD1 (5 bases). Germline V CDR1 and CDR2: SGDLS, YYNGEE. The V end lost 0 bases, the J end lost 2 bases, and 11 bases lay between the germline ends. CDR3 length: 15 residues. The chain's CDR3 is CASSVGWGLNYGYTF. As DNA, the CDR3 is TGTGCCAGCAGCGTAGGCTGGGGCTTAAACTATGGCTACACCTTC.

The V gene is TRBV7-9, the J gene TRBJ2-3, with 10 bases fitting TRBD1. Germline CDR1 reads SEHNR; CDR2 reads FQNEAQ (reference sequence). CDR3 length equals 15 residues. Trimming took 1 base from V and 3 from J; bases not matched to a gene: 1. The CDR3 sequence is CASSLVGQGTDTQYF. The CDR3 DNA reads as TGTGCCAGCAGCTTAGTGGGACAGGGGACAGATACGCAGTATTTT.

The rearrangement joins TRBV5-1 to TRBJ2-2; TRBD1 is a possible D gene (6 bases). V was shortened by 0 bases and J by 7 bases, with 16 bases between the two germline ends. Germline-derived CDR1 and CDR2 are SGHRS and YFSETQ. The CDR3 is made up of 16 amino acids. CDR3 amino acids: CASSLGGGPQNGELFF. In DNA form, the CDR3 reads TGCGCCAGCAGCTTGGGAGGGGGACCTCAAAACGGGGAGCTGTTTTTT.

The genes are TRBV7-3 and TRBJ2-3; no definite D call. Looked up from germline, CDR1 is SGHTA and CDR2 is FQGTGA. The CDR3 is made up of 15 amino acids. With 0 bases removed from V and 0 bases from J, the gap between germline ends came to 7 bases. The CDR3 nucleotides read TGTGCCAGCAGCTTAACTCCTCTGAGCACAGATACGCAGTATTTT. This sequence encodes CASSLTPLSTDTQYF.

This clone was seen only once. The CDR3 loop reads CASIWRDRNEQFF. In DNA form, the CDR3 reads TGTGCCAGTATTTGGAGAGATAGAAATGAGCAGTTCTTC. This chain joins TRBV19 and TRBJ2-1, with D uncertain. Germline V gene lookup returns CDR1 LNHDA and CDR2 SQIVND (reference sequence). V lost 7 bases and J lost 7, with 14 bases in between. CDR3 length equals 13 residues.

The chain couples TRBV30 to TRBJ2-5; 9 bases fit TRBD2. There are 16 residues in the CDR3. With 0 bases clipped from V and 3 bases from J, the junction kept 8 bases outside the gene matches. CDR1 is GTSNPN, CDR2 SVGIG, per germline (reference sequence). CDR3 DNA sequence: TGTGCCTGGAGTGTGGTAGCGGGGGCAGGGAAAGAGACCCAGTACTTC. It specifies CAWSVVAGAGKETQYF.

CDR3 nucleotide sequence: TGCGCCAGCAGTCCAAGTACACAGGGGAACACTGAAGCTTTCTTT. It is translated as CASSPSTQGNTEAFF. The chain carries TRBV4-3 and TRBJ1-1, with D tentatively TRBD1 (6 bases). Trimming removed 6 bases from V and 1 base from J, with 15 bases in between. Per the germline V gene, CDR1 is LGHNA and CDR2 is YSLEER. The CDR3 length is 15 residues.